The T cell receptor (beta chain) described here comes from a study of T-cell reconstitution after alpha-beta-depleted transplantation in children. The CDR3 consists of 16 residues. The V gene end was trimmed by 4 bases and the J gene end by 0 bases; junction bases not matched to a gene: 6. Germline CDR1 is SGHRS and CDR2 is YFSETQ. Unique molecular identifiers tagged the TCRbeta library. MiXCR, run by TCRdb on the PCR reads, gives a single entry per CDR3 protein. The sample holds hundreds of thousands of distinct CDR3 sequences, over 10% seen once. Study findings and constraints: Two months or so post-transplant, alpha-beta T cells reportedly derived from several hundred expanded graft clones.

This clonotype was observed a handful of times. The antigen remains unidentified. This sequence originates from a male patient younger than 18 who had a stem cell transplant for acute myeloid leukemia, so the T cells may come from the graft donor. The input for sequencing was PBMCs, mostly from graft donor cells, taken 360 days after TCRalphabeta/CD19-depleted stem cell transplant. J is TRBJ2-2 and V is TRBV5-1; 7 bases agree with TRBD1. This chain's CDR3 is CASSHRGGTNTGELFF. The CDR3 DNA is TGCGCCAGCAGCCACAGGGGTGGGACGAACACCGGGGAGCTGTTTTTT.